Following are 15 T cell receptor beta chains from one sample sequenced in a study of blood T cells in healthy people across ages. Primed by a sample-barcoded 5' primer and a J-beta primer mix, a second PCR proceeded for about 7 to 11 cycles. TCRdb re-called the 5' RACE reads through MiXCR, storing one row per CDR3 protein. The repertoire holds around 700,000 distinct CDR3 sequences, with roughly 25% as singletons. This sample was also put to use in a study of T cells of mothers and their children.

The sequenced material came from blood. The receptors stem from a boy younger than 18 in good health.

The CDR3 loop is CASSVDGGDSGNTIYF. The CDR3 region has the DNA TGTGCCAGCAGCGTAGATGGGGGTGACTCTGGAAACACCATATATTTT. The chain carries TRBV9 and TRBJ1-3; weak D call: TRBD1 (5 bases). The CDR3 consists of 16 residues. The V end lost 0 bases, the J end lost 0 bases, and 10 bases lay between the germline ends. Germline V CDR1 and CDR2: SGDLS, YYNGEE. Looking up the rest from reference TRBV9 and TRBJ1-3 gives the full variable domain: DSGVTQTPKHLITATGQRVTLRCSPRSGDLSVYWYQQSLDQGLQFLIQYYNGEERAKGNILERFSAQQFPDLHSELNLSSLELGDSALYFCASSVDGGDSGNTIYFGEGSWLTVV.

V is TRBV29-1 and J is TRBJ2-7; D not resolved. Germline V gives CDR1 SQVTM, CDR2 ANQGSEA. This CDR3 has 12 amino acids. V lost 4 bases to trimming and J lost 0 bases, with 7 bases between them. CDR3 sequence reads: CSVAINSYEQYF. The CDR3 DNA is TGCAGCGTTGCAATAAACTCCTACGAGCAGTACTTC.

The chain is built from TRBV5-6 and TRBJ2-5, with D perhaps TRBD1 (6 bases). Trimming left V 3 bases short and J 4 bases short, with 13 bases between. Looked up from germline, CDR1 is SGHDT and CDR2 is YYEEEE. The CDR3 runs to 14 residues. CDR3 sequence (DNA): TGTGCCAGCAGCTGGACGTTAGGGGGAGAGACCCAGTACTTC. It encodes CASSWTLGGETQYF.

This clonotype was detected a few times. The rearrangement uses TRBV6-2 or TRBV6-3 and TRBJ2-5; TRBD1 matches 11 bases. Germline values: CDR1 MNHEY, CDR2 SVGEGT. V gave up 2 bases and J gave up 4 bases; unmatched junction bases: 3. The CDR3 length is 15 residues. CDR3 bases: TGTGCCAGCAGTTACACAGGGACAGGGGGAGAGACCCAGTACTTC. Its protein is CASSYTGTGGETQYF.

This rearrangement joins TRBV7-9 to TRBJ2-7; a possible D gene is TRBD1 (6 bases). Germline lookup yields CDR1 SEHNR and CDR2 FQNEAQ (reference sequence). V dropped 4 bases and J dropped 7 bases, with 23 bases sitting between them. This CDR3 is built from 16 residues. CDR3 in amino acids: CASSSDRDTIPGEQYF. CDR3 bases: TGTGCCAGCAGCTCGGACCGGGACACGATTCCTGGGGAGCAGTACTTC.

V usage is TRBV9 and J usage is TRBJ2-2; D may be TRBD1 or TRBD2 (5 bases each). The CDR3 spans 13 residues. V lost 2 bases and J 7 bases, leaving 9 bases between the germline ends. CDR1 SGDLS and CDR2 YYNGEE come from the germline V gene. CDR3 region: CASSVRGFGELFF. The CDR3 region has the DNA TGTGCCAGCAGCGTGAGGGGTTTCGGGGAGCTGTTTTTT.

This clonotype was observed a handful of times. The rearrangement joins TRBV24-1 to TRBJ2-5, with 10 bases that match TRBD2. The J segment lost 4 bases and the V segment lost 4 bases, leaving 5 bases of the junction unmatched. Looked up from germline, CDR1 is KGHDR and CDR2 is SFDVKD. The CDR3 has 15 residues. The CDR3 spells CATSELAGGIETQYF. CDR3 sequence (DNA): TGTGCCACCAGTGAGTTAGCGGGAGGTATAGAGACCCAGTACTTC.

A few counts support this clonotype. V gene TRBV7-8 combines with J gene TRBJ2-1; D may correspond to TRBD1 or TRBD2 (5 bases each). The germline V gene encodes CDR1 SGHVS and CDR2 FQNEAQ. This CDR3 comprises 14 residues. V was shortened by 1 base and J by 14 bases, with 18 bases between the two germline ends. The CDR3 sequence: CASSLEWGSHGEFF. For the CDR3, the DNA is TGTGCCAGCAGCTTAGAGTGGGGGTCGCACGGGGAGTTCTTC.

This chain links TRBV6-1 with TRBJ2-4, with D possibly called TRBD1 or TRBD2 (5 bases each). Germline V lookup: CDR1 MNHNS, CDR2 SASEGT. The CDR3 extends over 14 amino acids. Trimming shortened V by 1 base and J by 4 bases, and 8 bases separated the two germline ends. CDR3 nucleotide sequence: TGTGCCAGCAGTGAAGACAGGAGGAAAAACATTCAGTACTTC. Encoded protein: CASSEDRRKNIQYF.

The CDR3 loop is CASSTRVGGYTF. CDR3 in DNA: TGTGCCAGCAGTACCAGGGTGGGAGGCTACACCTTC. The gene calls are TRBV3-1 and TRBJ1-2; a weak D match, TRBD1 (5 bases). V lost 6 bases and J 8 bases, leaving 13 bases between the germline ends. Germline CDR1 LGHDT, CDR2 YNNKEL (reference sequence). The CDR3 spans 12 residues.

This clonotype came up a few times. CDR3 residues: CASSSTGGWEPQHF. For the CDR3, the DNA is TGTGCCAGCAGTTCAACAGGGGGTTGGGAGCCCCAGCATTTT. The chain links TRBV27 to TRBJ1-5; 8 bases fit TRBD1. This CDR3 region has 14 residues. Germline V lookup: CDR1 MNHEY, CDR2 SMNVEV (reference sequence). V dropped 4 bases and J dropped 8; count of bases not matched to a gene: 7.

The sample holds a few counts of this clonotype. The V gene is TRBV14, the J gene TRBJ1-2; perhaps TRBD1 as D (5 bases). From germline, CDR1 is SGHDN and CDR2 FVKESK. The CDR3 sequence is 16 residues long. The V end was cut by 3 bases, the J end by 2 bases, with 16 bases between. CDR3 in amino acids: CASSQFGGTFNYGYTF. DNA of the CDR3: TGTGCCAGCAGCCAGTTCGGGGGGACCTTCAACTATGGCTACACCTTC.

This clonotype was observed a handful of times. The genes are TRBV27 and TRBJ2-5; D gene unclear. In germline, CDR1 is MNHEY, CDR2 SMNVEV (reference sequence). The CDR3 extends over 11 amino acids. V was pared by 7 bases and J by 8 bases, with 11 bases between. CDR3 protein: CASIIKETQYF. The CDR3 nucleotides are TGTGCCAGCATTATCAAGGAAACCCAGTACTTC.

The rearrangement links TRBV28 to TRBJ2-5; 7 bases fit TRBD1. The junction had 13 bases not matched to a gene; V was cut back by 6 bases and J by 0 bases. The CDR3 is 17 amino acids. CDR1 and CDR2 (germline): MDHEN, SYDVKM. The CDR3 DNA reads TGTGCCAGCAGCCCCGGACAGGCCTACAAGTACCAAGAGACCCAGTACTTC. Translation gives CASSPGQAYKYQETQYF.

The genes are TRBV7-9 and TRBJ2-1, with 12 bases identical to TRBD2. Unmatched junction bases numbered 17, after V lost 6 bases and J lost 5 bases. The CDR3 length is 19 residues. Germline CDR1 reads SEHNR; CDR2 reads FQNEAQ (reference sequence). CDR3 sequence: CASRELPWSGLAGNNEQFF. The CDR3 region has the DNA TGTGCCAGCAGAGAGCTCCCATGGTCCGGACTAGCGGGAAACAATGAGCAGTTCTTC.